Presented here are 27 T cell receptor beta chains from one specimen sequenced in a study of OX40 agonist ivuxolimab in advanced cancers. The assay was immunoSEQ multiplex PCR, and TCRdb's table has in-frame clones only and misses some. The table has under 20,000 clones, more than 70% seen once; the top ten hold just under 30%. The sequencing used CD4+ or CD8+ T cells sorted from blood, collected in a trial of the OX40 agonist ivuxolimab. The receptors were gathered from an adult with an advanced solid tumor such as melanoma, head and neck, liver or kidney cancer.

The V call is TRBV11-2, the J call TRBJ2-2; TRBD2 is a possible D gene (6 bases). This CDR3 is 17 amino acids long. CDR1 SGHAT and CDR2 FQNNGV come from the germline V gene. Deletions cut 0 bases from V and 1 base from J, with 12 bases between. Here the CDR3 DNA reads TGTGCCAGCAGCTTAGAATCCGCGGGACTGAACACCGGGGAGCTGTTTTTT. Translating gives CASSLESAGLNTGELFF.

This clone is a singleton in its sample. The chain combines TRBV10-2 with TRBJ2-2; D call uncertain. CDR3 length: 13 residues. V lost 6 bases and J lost 1, with 6 bases in between. CDR1 and CDR2 from the germline V gene are WSHSY and SAAADI. The CDR3 DNA reads as TGCGCCAGCAGCAAGGTGAACACCGGGGAGCTGTTTTTT. Its translation: CASSKVNTGELFF.

This clone occurred a few times. The chain employs TRBV28 and TRBJ2-7; perhaps TRBD2 as D (5 bases). CDR1 is MDHEN, CDR2 SYDVKM, per germline. The germline V and J ends were trimmed by 4 bases and 2 bases, with 12 bases remaining between them. The CDR3 has 14 residues. The CDR3 is CASSSVANPYEQYF. CDR3 DNA: TGTGCCAGCAGTTCTGTAGCGAACCCCTACGAGCAGTACTTC.

The V call is TRBV7-3, the J call TRBJ1-2; D remains unclear. This CDR3 comprises 14 residues. The germline V and J ends were trimmed by 0 bases and 6 bases, with 11 bases remaining between them. Germline loops: CDR1 SGHTA, CDR2 FQGTGA. The DNA of the CDR3 is TGTGCCAGCAGCTTAACCCCGGGTTCCGATGGCTACACCTTC. Translating it yields CASSLTPGSDGYTF.

This clone was seen more than once but under ten times. The chain employs TRBV5-1 and TRBJ2-1, with TRBD2 matching 10 bases. The V gene's germline CDR1 is SGHRS and CDR2 YFSETQ. The CDR3 has 16 residues. Losses at the gene ends were 4 bases for V and 6 bases for J; bases not matched to a gene: 10. The CDR3 loop reads CASSPESSGSFNEQFF. The DNA of the CDR3 is TGCGCCAGCAGCCCGGAATCTAGCGGGAGCTTCAATGAGCAGTTCTTC.

The chain recombines TRBV4-3 with TRBJ1-2, with D tentatively TRBD1 (5 bases). Trimming took 4 bases from V and 2 from J, leaving 11 bases between them. Germline loops: CDR1 LGHNA, CDR2 YSLEER. The CDR3 contains 14 residues. The CDR3 here is CASSRIRQNYGYTF. CDR3 bases: TGCGCCAGCAGCCGAATTAGACAGAACTATGGCTACACCTTC.

V gene TRBV5-1 combines with J gene TRBJ2-3, with 9 nucleotides matching TRBD2. The length of the CDR3 is 18 residues. The germline V gene has CDR1 SGHRS and CDR2 YFSETQ. Trimming removed 2 bases from V and 2 bases from J; junction bases left unmatched: 12. The CDR3 protein is CASSFGVSASGVTDTQYF. The CDR3 DNA is TGCGCCAGCAGCTTTGGGGTTTCGGCTAGCGGGGTCACAGATACGCAGTATTTT.

This clone turned up a few times. This chain uses TRBV19 with TRBJ1-2; 7 positions agree with TRBD1. With V trimmed by 4 bases and J by 5 bases, 7 bases remained unmatched. This CDR3 has 14 amino acids. Germline CDR1 reads LNHDA; CDR2 reads SQIVND (reference sequence). The CDR3 reads CASSTWTGEYGYTF. CDR3 nucleotides: TGTGCCAGTAGTACCTGGACAGGTGAATATGGCTACACCTTC. Full variable domain (rest looked up from reference TRBV19 and TRBJ1-2): DGGITQSPKYLFRKEGQNVTLSCEQNLNHDAMYWYRQDPGQGLRLIYYSQIVNDFQKGDIAEGYSVSREKKESFPLTVTSAQKNPTAFYLCASSTWTGEYGYTFGSGTRLTVV.

This chain uses TRBV13 with TRBJ2-3, with 7 bases lining up with TRBD2. The CDR3 totals 15 residues. Germline CDR1 and CDR2: PRHDT and FYEKMQ (reference sequence). V shed 1 base, J shed 4 bases, and the junction held 5 bases outside the gene matches. CDR3 amino acids: CASSLASGYADTQYF. For the CDR3, the DNA is TGTGCCAGCAGCTTAGCTAGCGGCTACGCAGATACGCAGTATTTT.

The chain recombines TRBV9 with TRBJ1-6; 8 bases are shared with TRBD1. J gave up 6 bases and V 0 bases, and 2 bases lay outside the gene matches. Per germline, CDR1 SGDLS and CDR2 YYNGEE. The CDR3 covers 15 residues. In DNA form, the CDR3 reads TGTGCCAGCAGCGTAGAGGGGACAGGTAATTCACCCCTCCACTTT. Protein: CASSVEGTGNSPLHF. Combining the CDR3 with reference TRBV9 and TRBJ1-6 gives the whole variable domain DSGVTQTPKHLITATGQRVTLRCSPRSGDLSVYWYQQSLDQGLQFLIQYYNGEERAKGNILERFSAQQFPDLHSELNLSSLELGDSALYFCASSVEGTGNSPLHFGNGTRLTVT.

This chain joins TRBV27 and TRBJ2-3; 7 bases are a match to TRBD2. Germline lookup yields CDR1 MNHEY and CDR2 SMNVEV (reference sequence). The CDR3 runs to 15 residues. Trimming took 2 bases from V and 5 from J; bases not matched to a gene: 7. CDR3 DNA: TGTGCCAGCAGTTTAAAAGGGAGGGGTCAAGATACGCAGTATTTT. Translating it yields CASSLKGRGQDTQYF.

Only a few counts were recorded for this clone. The J gene is TRBJ2-3, the V gene TRBV11-2; maybe TRBD2 (6 bases). Germline V gene lookup returns CDR1 SGHAT and CDR2 FQNNGV. The length of the CDR3 is 16 residues. Deletions cut 4 bases from V and 1 base from J, with 15 bases between. The CDR3 spells CASSSLGVAGTDTQYF. The DNA of the CDR3 is TGTGCCAGCAGCTCCTTGGGGGTAGCGGGCACAGATACGCAGTATTTT.

The chain carries TRBV18 and TRBJ2-3; unclear D gene. V lost 3 bases and J lost 5, with 15 bases in between. Germline V gene lookup returns CDR1 KGHSH and CDR2 LQKENI. This CDR3 is built from 15 residues. This CDR3 reads CASSPPATGKDTQYF. For the CDR3, the DNA is TGTGCCAGCTCACCCCCGGCTACGGGCAAAGATACGCAGTATTTT.

CDR3 bases: TGCGCCAGCAGCCACTCGCTTGGGGTAGTCTATGGCTACACCTTC. This encodes CASSHSLGVVYGYTF. The rearrangement links TRBV4-1 to TRBJ1-2; D uncertain. The V gene's germline CDR1 is MGHRA and CDR2 YSYEKL. The germline V and J ends were trimmed by 3 bases and 4 bases, with 15 bases remaining between them. The CDR3 totals 15 residues.

This clone came up once. This chain links TRBV27 with TRBJ2-1; D is uncertain. With 2 bases removed from V and 9 bases from J, the gap between germline ends came to 8 bases. The germline gives CDR1 MNHEY, CDR2 SMNVEV (reference sequence). This CDR3 is built from 12 residues. As DNA, the CDR3 is TGTGCCAGCAGTTTAAGTAGTCGTGAGCAGTTCTTC. Protein: CASSLSSREQFF.

This chain connects TRBV7-2 to TRBJ2-1, with 10 positions matching TRBD2. Germline values: CDR1 SGHTA, CDR2 FQGNSA. This CDR3 comprises 19 residues. With V trimmed by 1 base and J by 0 bases, 9 bases remained unmatched. The CDR3 loop is CASSLELGLAKSSYNEQFF. The CDR3 bases are TGTGCCAGCAGCTTAGAGCTGGGACTAGCGAAAAGCTCCTACAATGAGCAGTTCTTC. The whole variable domain, remainder taken from reference TRBV7-2 and TRBJ2-1, is GAGVSQSPSNKVTEKGKDVELRCDPISGHTALYWYRQSLGQGLEFLIYFQGNSAPDKSGLPSDRFSAERTGGSVSTLTIQRTQQEDSAVYLCASSLELGLAKSSYNEQFFGPGTRLTVL.

This clone has more than one count but fewer than ten. CDR3 in amino acids: CASSSGSPDNEQFF. Here the CDR3 DNA reads TGTGCCAGCAGTTCCGGGTCACCGGACAATGAGCAGTTCTTC. This chain links TRBV27 with TRBJ2-1; D is ambiguous. Germline CDR1 reads MNHEY; CDR2 reads SMNVEV (reference sequence). V was trimmed by 4 bases and J by 5 bases, leaving 12 bases between them. CDR3 length: 14 residues.

J is TRBJ2-7 and V is TRBV27, with D possibly matching TRBD1 (6 bases). This CDR3 is 14 amino acids long. Looked up from germline, CDR1 is MNHEY and CDR2 is SMNVEV (reference sequence). V lost 2 bases to trimming and J lost 0 bases, with 8 bases between them. DNA for the CDR3: TGTGCCAGCAGTTTACTAGGGGGCTCCTACGAGCAGTACTTC. As protein: CASSLLGGSYEQYF.

The chain recombines TRBV4-3 with TRBJ2-3, with 16 bases that match TRBD2. V was clipped by 4 bases and J by 7 bases; unmatched bases: 14. This CDR3 has 19 residues. Looked up from germline, CDR1 is LGHNA and CDR2 is YSLEER. The CDR3 nucleotides are TGCGCCAGCAGCCCTGTACCCGGGACTAGCGGGGGGGCCAGTTATACGCAGTATTTT. It translates to CASSPVPGTSGGASYTQYF.

This clone is medium-sized. The chain combines TRBV19 with TRBJ1-5; D may be TRBD1 (5 bases). CDR1 and CDR2 from the germline V gene are LNHDA and SQIVND (reference sequence). Trimming took off 8 bases at V and 3 bases at J, with 11 bases between the two ends. The CDR3 sequence is 13 residues long. The CDR3 DNA is TGTGCCAGTTGGCAGGGATTCAATCAGCCCCAGCATTTT. Amino acids: CASWQGFNQPQHF.

V usage is TRBV7-2 and J usage is TRBJ1-1, with D possibly being TRBD1 (5 bases). CDR1 is SGHTA and CDR2 is FQGNSA in the germline V gene. This CDR3 is built from 14 residues. Trimming shortened V by 2 bases and J by 0 bases, and 7 bases separated the two germline ends. As DNA, the CDR3 is TGTGCCAGCAGCTTAATGGGGCTGAACACTGAAGCTTTCTTT. Translation: CASSLMGLNTEAFF.

J is TRBJ1-2 and V is TRBV13; D is undetermined. The CDR3 has 14 residues. Germline-derived CDR1 and CDR2 are PRHDT and FYEKMQ (reference sequence). With 2 bases removed from V and 0 bases from J, the gap between germline ends came to 7 bases. The CDR3 sequence is CASSLSRSNYGYTF. Written as DNA, the CDR3 is TGTGCCAGCAGCTTAAGTCGCTCTAACTATGGCTACACCTTC.

This clone was observed a single time. The J gene is TRBJ1-1, the V gene TRBV15; D is unresolved. The CDR3 spans 14 residues. Germline values: CDR1 LNHNV, CDR2 YYDKDF (reference sequence). Trimming stripped 4 bases from V and 5 bases from J, with 14 bases between. CDR3: CATSTWRGRTEAFF. As DNA, the CDR3 is TGTGCCACCAGCACCTGGCGCGGGAGAACTGAAGCTTTCTTT.

This clone was seen more than once but under ten times. V gene TRBV5-1 combines with J gene TRBJ2-7; D ambiguous. Germline lookup yields CDR1 SGHRS and CDR2 YFSETQ. The CDR3 runs 12 residues. V shed 1 base and J shed 5 bases, with 7 bases lying between them. CDR3 in amino acids: CASSLNRDEQYF. The CDR3 DNA sequence: TGCGCCAGCAGCTTGAATAGGGACGAGCAGTACTTC.

The chain is built from TRBV7-9 and TRBJ2-3, with TRBD2 as a possible D gene (6 bases). Trimming shortened V by 5 bases and J by 6 bases, and 15 bases separated the two germline ends. Germline CDR1 is SEHNR and CDR2 is FQNEAQ (reference sequence). The CDR3 runs to 14 residues. The DNA of the CDR3 is TGTGCCAGCAGCCGTTACACAGGAGGGGATACGCAGTATTTT. This gives the protein CASSRYTGGDTQYF.

The chain has TRBV7-2 and TRBJ1-2, with TRBD1 matching 10 bases. Looked up from germline, CDR1 is SGHTA and CDR2 is FQGNSA. The CDR3 length is 16 residues. V trimming: 4 bases; J trimming: 5 bases; junction bases outside the gene matches: 10. The CDR3 DNA follows: TGTGCCAGCAGCTCCACTTCGGACAGGGGGGGGTATGGCTACACCTTC. This gives the protein CASSSTSDRGGYGYTF.

This clone was counted between two and nine times. J is TRBJ2-2 and V is TRBV4-1; no definite D call. Trimming took 0 bases from V and 6 from J, leaving 5 bases between them. CDR1 is MGHRA and CDR2 is YSYEKL in the germline V gene. The length of the CDR3 is 13 residues. The CDR3 bases are TGCGCCAGCAGCCAAGATTTGTCCGGGGAGCTGTTTTTT. This gives the protein CASSQDLSGELFF.